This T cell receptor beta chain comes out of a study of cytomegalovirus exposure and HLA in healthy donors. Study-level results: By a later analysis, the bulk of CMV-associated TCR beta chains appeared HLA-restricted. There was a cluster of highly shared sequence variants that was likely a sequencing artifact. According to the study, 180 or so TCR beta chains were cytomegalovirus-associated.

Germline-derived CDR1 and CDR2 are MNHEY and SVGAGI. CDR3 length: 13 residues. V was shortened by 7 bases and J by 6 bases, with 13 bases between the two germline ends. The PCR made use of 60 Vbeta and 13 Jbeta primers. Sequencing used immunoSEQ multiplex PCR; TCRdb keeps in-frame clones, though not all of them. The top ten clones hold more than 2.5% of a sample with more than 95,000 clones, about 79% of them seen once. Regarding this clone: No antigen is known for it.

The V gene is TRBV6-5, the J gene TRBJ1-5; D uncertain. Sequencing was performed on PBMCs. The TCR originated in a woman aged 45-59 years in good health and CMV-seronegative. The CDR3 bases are TGTGCCAGCACCGAGCGGGATTCTCAGCCCCAGCATTTT. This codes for CASTERDSQPQHF.